The entry below gives a single T cell receptor (beta chain) sequence along with its context. Its antigen remains undetermined. The sample holds no much larger clone one base away, and base qualities are not on file. The source of the sample is a study of OX40 agonist ivuxolimab in advanced cancers. Some background on the complete study: Ivuxolimab was a fully human IgG2 agonistic monoclonal antibody targeting the costimulatory receptor OX40 (CD134). Intravenous ivuxolimab was administered to patients every 2 weeks at six dose levels: 0.01, 0.1, 0.3, 1.5, 3 and 10 mg/kg. Among the 50 to 55 dose-escalation patients, around 19 had hepatocellular carcinoma, approximately 15 melanoma, 9 renal cell carcinoma and 9 head and neck cancer. A male proportion of 75% to 85% and a mean age of roughly 58 years, ranging from 23 to 79, were recorded for the dose-escalation cohort. Prior anti-PD-1, anti-PD-L1 or anti-CTLA-4 therapy was permitted, and checkpoint inhibitors had been received by approximately 39% of dose-escalation patients. Partial responses were achieved by three dose-escalation patients, of whom one had hepatocellular carcinoma and two had cutaneous melanoma. The purpose of peripheral TCRbeta sequencing was to test whether ivuxolimab changed TCR sequence diversity and led to clonal T-cell expansion. The paper covers the monotherapy dose-escalation part of the phase I ivuxolimab trial, which included N ≈ 50 patients.

The trial excluded patients who had a history of autoimmune disease or who were on systemic immunosuppression. Peripheral blood for TCR sequencing was collected from all dose cohorts at baseline, on cycle 4 day 1, and on cycle 7 day 1. The samples were taken from a phase I, first-in-human, multicenter, open-label dose-escalation trial of ivuxolimab. Adults with locally advanced or metastatic melanoma, renal cell carcinoma, hepatocellular carcinoma or head and neck squamous cell carcinoma were enrolled in the trial. Before TCR sequencing, CD4+ T cells and CD8+ T cells from peripheral blood were sorted into separate populations. The paper's findings and limits, for the study overall: Which antigens the clonally expanded peripheral T cells were specific for was not determined. On average, CD8+ T cells showed more expanded clones than CD4+ T cells after ivuxolimab. Clonal expansion of both CD4+ and CD8+ blood T cells was observed from baseline to week 6 at doses 0.1 to 3.0 mg/kg. In the 0.1-3.0 mg/kg groups, partial responders had among the lowest normalized peripheral clonal expansion, particularly in CD8+ T cells. Low levels of normalized T-cell clonal expansion were also seen in some nonresponding patients.

V is reduced by 4 bases and J by 2 bases, leaving a spacing of 12 bases between them. The cysteine opens and the phenylalanine closes a CDR3 of 14 amino acids. Only CDR3 DNA remains: 42 bases, in frame from the first base. The germline V gene yields SGDLS for CDR1 and YYNGEE for CDR2. To sequence the TCRbeta CDR3 region, genomic DNA was isolated from the sorted cells. The immunoSEQ Assay was used to sequence the TCRbeta CDR3 regions. The source is immuneACCESS, and TCRdb retained only in-frame sequences with V and J called. Part of the clones is not carried over; for the studies checked, unresolved V genes explain less than half of this, and the remainder is unexplained. The sample table records about 52,000 clones; 65% to 85% of these occur just once. In total, the top ten clones hold 3.9% of the sample.

This sample comprised CD4+ or CD8+ T cells sorted from blood, obtained in a trial of the OX40 agonist ivuxolimab. This sequence uses TRBV9 and TRBJ1-1; the D gene cannot be named for sure. The receptor was derived from an adult with an advanced solid tumor such as melanoma, head and neck, liver or kidney cancer. The DNA is TGTGCCAGCAGCTCCCGGGGTCTAAACACTGAAGCTTTCTTT. This codes for CASSSRGLNTEAFF.